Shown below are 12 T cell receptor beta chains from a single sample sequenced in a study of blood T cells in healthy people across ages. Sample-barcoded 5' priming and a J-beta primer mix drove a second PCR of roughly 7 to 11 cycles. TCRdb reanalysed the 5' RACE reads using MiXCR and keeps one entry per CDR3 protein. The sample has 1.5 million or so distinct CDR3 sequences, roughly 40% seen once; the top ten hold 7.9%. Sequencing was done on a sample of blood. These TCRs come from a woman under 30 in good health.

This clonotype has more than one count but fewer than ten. The CDR3 sequence is CSAAPGDLNTEAFF. CDR3 DNA: TGCAGTGCTGCACCAGGGGACTTGAACACTGAAGCTTTCTTT. The rearrangement links TRBV20-1 to TRBJ1-1; tentative D call: TRBD1 (6 bases). Germline CDR1 DFQATT, CDR2 SNEGSKA (reference sequence). Trimming took 5 bases from V and 0 from J, leaving 13 bases between them. There are 14 residues in the CDR3.

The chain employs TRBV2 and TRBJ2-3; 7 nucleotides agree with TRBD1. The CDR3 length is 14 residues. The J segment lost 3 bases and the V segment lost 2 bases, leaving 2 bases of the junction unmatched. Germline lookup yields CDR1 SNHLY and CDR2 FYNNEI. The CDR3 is CASSEYRGTDTQYF. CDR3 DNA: TGTGCCAGCAGTGAATACAGGGGAACAGATACGCAGTATTTT.

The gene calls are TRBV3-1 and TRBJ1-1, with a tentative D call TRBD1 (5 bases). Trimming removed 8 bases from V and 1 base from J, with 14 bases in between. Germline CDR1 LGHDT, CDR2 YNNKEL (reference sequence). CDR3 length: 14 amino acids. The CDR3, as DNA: TGTGCCAGCTGTTATGGGACGGCGAACACTGAAGCTTTCTTT. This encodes CASCYGTANTEAFF.

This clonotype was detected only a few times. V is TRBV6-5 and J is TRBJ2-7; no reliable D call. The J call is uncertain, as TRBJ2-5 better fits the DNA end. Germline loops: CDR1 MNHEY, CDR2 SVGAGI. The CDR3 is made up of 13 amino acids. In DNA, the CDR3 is TGTGCCAGCAGTTTAAGGGTGAGCGAGACCCAGTACTTC. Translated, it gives CASSLRVSETQYF.

This CDR3 reads CASSSWVSSSYEQYF. The CDR3, as DNA: TGTGCCAGCAGTTCCTGGGTGTCAAGCTCCTACGAGCAGTACTTC. The rearrangement joins TRBV6-2 or TRBV6-3 to TRBJ2-7; D gene uncertain. This CDR3 comprises 15 residues. V lost 4 bases to trimming and J lost 0 bases, with 13 bases between them. Germline assignment: CDR1 MNHEY and CDR2 SVGEGT.

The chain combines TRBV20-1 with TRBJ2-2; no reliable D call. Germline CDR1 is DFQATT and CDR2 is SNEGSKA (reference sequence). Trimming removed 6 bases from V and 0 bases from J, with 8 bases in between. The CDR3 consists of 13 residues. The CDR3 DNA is TGCAGTGCCCCCTTAGCGAACACCGGGGAGCTGTTTTTT. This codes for CSAPLANTGELFF.

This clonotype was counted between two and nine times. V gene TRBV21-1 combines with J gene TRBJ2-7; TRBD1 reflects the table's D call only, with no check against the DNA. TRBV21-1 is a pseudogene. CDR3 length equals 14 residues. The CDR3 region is CASSKPRGCYEQYF. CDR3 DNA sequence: TGTGCCAGCAGCAAGCCCCGGGGATGTTACGAGCAGTACTTC.

As DNA, the CDR3 is TGTGCCAGCAGCGTAGGGGGATCCACTGAAGCTTTCTTT. It translates to CASSVGGSTEAFF. J is TRBJ1-1 and V is TRBV9; D unclear. Germline V CDR1 and CDR2: SGDLS, YYNGEE. The V and J ends lost 0 bases and 4 bases respectively, with 7 bases between them. The CDR3 length is 13 residues.

The chain's CDR3 is CASSSPAGAETQYF. The CDR3 DNA is TGTGCCAGCAGCTCCCCAGCGGGAGCAGAGACCCAGTACTTC. The chain carries TRBV5-6 and TRBJ2-5; 8 nucleotides line up with TRBD2. This CDR3 is 14 amino acids long. Trimming took 3 bases from V and 4 from J; bases not matched to a gene: 5. Looked up from germline, CDR1 is SGHDT and CDR2 is YYEEEE.

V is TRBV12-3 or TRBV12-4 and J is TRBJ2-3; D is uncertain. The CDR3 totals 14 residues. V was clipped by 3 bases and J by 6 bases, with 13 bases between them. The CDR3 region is CASSFNPPADTQYF. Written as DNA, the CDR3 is TGTGCCAGCAGTTTTAACCCACCGGCGGATACGCAGTATTTT.

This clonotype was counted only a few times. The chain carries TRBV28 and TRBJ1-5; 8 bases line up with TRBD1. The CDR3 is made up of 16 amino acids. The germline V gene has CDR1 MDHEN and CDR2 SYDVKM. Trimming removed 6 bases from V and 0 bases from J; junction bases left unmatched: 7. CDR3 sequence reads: CASSWGQVNSNQPQHF. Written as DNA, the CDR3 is TGTGCCAGCAGCTGGGGACAGGTGAATAGCAATCAGCCCCAGCATTTT.

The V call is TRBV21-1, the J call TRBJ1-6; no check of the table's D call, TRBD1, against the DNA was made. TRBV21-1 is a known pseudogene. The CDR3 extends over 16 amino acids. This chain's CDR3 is CASSSRTGQLNSPLHF. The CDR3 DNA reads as TGTGCCAGCAGCTCCCGGACGGGACAGCTTAATTCACCCCTCCACTTT.